This T cell receptor beta chain was sequenced during a study of T cells in Graves' hyperthyroidism and ophthalmopathy. The V and J ends lost 5 bases and 4 bases, in that order; junction bases with no gene match: 8. The CDR3 consists of 14 residues. Germline CDR1 is MDHEN and CDR2 is SYDVKM. There were TCR beta CDR3 regions amplified from RNA transcripts. The HTBI primer set served for first-round RT-PCR of the TCR CDR3. TCRdb re-called the multiplex PCR reads with MiXCR, one entry per CDR3 protein. This table has 450,000 to 650,000 distinct CDR3 sequences, 17% appearing once. Not enrolled were patients with uncontrolled infection, other autoimmune disease, pregnancy or lactation. The diagnostic basis comprised clinical symptoms, serum thyroxine and TRAb, thyroid ultrasound and orbital computed tomography. The PBMCs were sourced from fresh peripheral blood (around 9.9 ml). This clonotype came up a few times.

The chain carries TRBV28 and TRBJ2-7; 7 positions match TRBD1. The sequence was obtained from a woman aged 18-29 years with Graves' ophthalmopathy. What was sequenced was blood. CDR3 nucleotide sequence: TGTGCCAGCAGTCTGGGACAGCCATTATACGAGCAGTACTTC. It encodes CASSLGQPLYEQYF.